A single sample gave rise to the 25 T cell receptor beta chains below, sequenced in a study of control samples from healthy donors and cancer patients. Profiling relied on immunoSEQ multiplex PCR, and the TCRdb table lists in-frame clones only, not all of them. The table has about 95,000 clones, 88% seen once. Material for sequencing was blood. These TCRs come from a woman in her seventies in good health.

The chain has TRBV7-2 and TRBJ2-5; D remains unclear. The V and J ends lost 3 bases and 4 bases respectively, with 9 bases between them. The CDR3 covers 13 residues. The V gene's germline CDR1 is SGHTA and CDR2 FQGNSA. CDR3 coding DNA: TGTGCCAGCAGCTTCCAAGGGCTAGAGACCCAGTACTTC. It translates to CASSFQGLETQYF.

The CDR3 coding sequence is TGTGCCAGCACCCAGGAGCCGACTAGCTCCTACAATGAGCAGTTCTTC. The encoded protein is CASTQEPTSSYNEQFF. The V call is TRBV4-2, the J call TRBJ2-1, with a tentative D call TRBD2 (6 bases). Trimming shortened V by 7 bases and J by 0 bases, and 16 bases separated the two germline ends. Germline V gives CDR1 LGHNA, CDR2 YNFKEQ. This CDR3 comprises 16 residues.

J is TRBJ1-1 and V is TRBV29-1; D is perhaps TRBD1 (6 bases). The CDR3 sequence is 12 residues long. In germline, CDR1 is SQVTM, CDR2 ANQGSEA. CDR3 nucleotide sequence: TGCAGTTTCCAGGGACAGAACACTGAAGCTTTCTTT. Its translation: CSFQGQNTEAFF.

In its sample, this clone was seen once. The rearrangement joins TRBV15 to TRBJ1-4; the D gene is possibly TRBD1 (6 bases). This CDR3 has 17 residues. Germline V gives CDR1 LNHNV, CDR2 YYDKDF (reference sequence). V lost 0 bases and J lost 1, with 12 bases in between. The CDR3, as DNA: TGTGCCACCAGCAGAGACCTCCCACAGGGAACTAATGAAAAACTGTTTTTT. Its translation is CATSRDLPQGTNEKLFF. Supplemented by reference TRBV15 and TRBJ1-4, the full variable domain reads DAMVIQNPRYQVTQFGKPVTLSCSQTLNHNVMYWYQQKSSQAPKLLFHYYDKDFNNEADTPDNFQSRRPNTSFCFLDIRSPGLGDTAMYLCATSRDLPQGTNEKLFFGSGTQLSVL.

The rearrangement links TRBV4-1 to TRBJ2-6; weak D call: TRBD1 (6 bases). Germline V gives CDR1 MGHRA, CDR2 YSYEKL. Trimming took off 4 bases at V and 4 bases at J, with 23 bases between the two ends. This CDR3 is 19 amino acids long. The CDR3 DNA follows: TGCGCCAGCAGCCTGTGGACCGGGACAAAAACAACCGGGGCCAACGTCCTGACTTTC. It specifies CASSLWTGTKTTGANVLTF.

This chain connects TRBV9 to TRBJ2-2; D not certain. Germline V gene data show CDR1 as SGDLS and CDR2 as YYNGEE. CDR3 size: 14 residues. V lost 1 base and J lost 5, with 9 bases in between. The DNA of the CDR3 is TGTGCCAGCAGCGTACCAGATCAGACCGGGGAGCTGTTTTTT. Its protein product is CASSVPDQTGELFF.

The chain is built from TRBV9 and TRBJ2-5, with D unclear. The CDR3 is 15 amino acids. The V end lost 4 bases, the J end lost 0 bases, and 13 bases lay between the germline ends. The germline CDR1 and CDR2 sequences are SGDLS and YYNGEE. CDR3 in DNA: TGTGCCAGCAGCCCCCGGTCAGCGTACCAAGAGACCCAGTACTTC. Amino acid sequence: CASSPRSAYQETQYF.

The chain has TRBV19 and TRBJ2-7; tentatively, D is TRBD1 (6 bases). The CDR3 length is 16 residues. Germline V gene sequence: CDR1 LNHDA, CDR2 SQIVND (reference sequence). Trimming left V 0 bases short and J 7 bases short, with 19 bases between. The CDR3 DNA sequence: TGTGCCAGTAGTATAGAATGGTCGGACAGATCGAGGGAGCAGTACTTC. Residues: CASSIEWSDRSREQYF.

V gene TRBV18 combines with J gene TRBJ1-2, with 8 positions matching TRBD1. Trimming at V came to 6 bases and at J to 8 bases, leaving 8 bases not matched to a gene. CDR1 is KGHSH, CDR2 LQKENI, per germline. The CDR3 spans 13 residues. CDR3 nucleotides: TGTGCCAGCTCGCCGGACAGGGCAGGGGGCTACACCTTC. It translates to CASSPDRAGGYTF.

The gene calls are TRBV5-1 and TRBJ2-5, with TRBD2 identical over 10 bases. Germline assignment: CDR1 SGHRS and CDR2 YFSETQ. J gave up 5 bases and V 4 bases, and 5 bases lay outside the gene matches. There are 14 residues in the CDR3. CDR3 in amino acids: CASSPPGLAETQYF. Here the CDR3 DNA reads TGCGCCAGCAGCCCTCCGGGACTAGCGGAGACCCAGTACTTC.

The chain has TRBV5-8 and TRBJ1-4, with TRBD1 matching 7 bases. From germline, CDR1 is SGHTS and CDR2 YDEGEE. Germline trimming cut 4 bases from V and 4 bases from J; bases unmatched to any gene: 7. The CDR3 has 15 amino acids. The CDR3 is CASSIGQADNEKLFF. The CDR3, as DNA: TGTGCCAGCAGCATCGGACAGGCAGATAATGAAAAACTGTTTTTT.

The chain recombines TRBV28 with TRBJ1-6, with D hard to call. From germline, CDR1 is MDHEN and CDR2 SYDVKM. The CDR3 spans 15 residues. Trimming pared 2 bases from V and 6 bases from J, leaving 11 bases between. The CDR3, as DNA: TGTGCCAGCAGTTTACCCCCCTACGGTAATTCACCCCTCCACTTT. Translation gives CASSLPPYGNSPLHF.

V usage is TRBV28 and J usage is TRBJ1-2; D is unclear. Trimming took 4 bases from V and 7 from J, leaving 7 bases between them. CDR1 is MDHEN and CDR2 is SYDVKM in the germline V gene. This CDR3 comprises 11 residues. CDR3 amino acids: CASSSTSGYTF. The CDR3, as DNA: TGTGCCAGCAGTTCCACAAGTGGCTACACCTTC.

This chain uses TRBV3-1 (or the pseudogene TRBV3-2) with TRBJ1-1; no clear D. CDR1 LGHDT and CDR2 YNNKEL come from the germline V gene (reference sequence). The CDR3 has 14 residues. Trimming pared 4 bases from V and 5 bases from J, leaving 14 bases between. The CDR3 loop is CASSRVHGVTEAFF. CDR3 DNA sequence: TGTGCCAGCAGCCGGGTCCATGGGGTAACTGAAGCTTTCTTT.

The rearrangement links TRBV6-5 to TRBJ2-3; no definite D call. The germline V gene encodes CDR1 MNHEY and CDR2 SVGAGI. This CDR3 contains 14 residues. V was pared by 2 bases and J by 1 base, with 7 bases between. CDR3 sequence reads: CASSYGGRTDTQYF. In nucleotides, the CDR3 is TGTGCCAGCAGTTACGGTGGGCGCACAGATACGCAGTATTTT.

In its sample, this clone was seen a few times. The rearrangement links TRBV14 to TRBJ1-4; D gene ambiguous. CDR1 is SGHDN and CDR2 is FVKESK in the germline V gene. Trimming stripped 4 bases from V and 0 bases from J, with 9 bases between. This CDR3 is 15 amino acids long. Here the CDR3 reads CASSPKIATNEKLFF. CDR3 coding DNA: TGTGCCAGCAGCCCAAAGATTGCAACTAATGAAAAACTGTTTTTT.

This CDR3 is CASSSAGTKNIQYF. CDR3 nucleotides: TGCGCCAGCAGCTCGGCCGGGACCAAAAACATTCAGTACTTC. The chain couples TRBV5-1 to TRBJ2-4; possibly TRBD2 for D (5 bases). Germline V gives CDR1 SGHRS, CDR2 YFSETQ. The CDR3 has 14 amino acids. The V and J ends lost 3 bases and 2 bases respectively, with 9 bases between them.

J is TRBJ1-4 and V is TRBV7-8; the D gene is possibly TRBD1 (5 bases). With 5 bases removed from V and 8 bases from J, the gap between germline ends came to 15 bases. Per the germline V gene, CDR1 is SGHVS and CDR2 is FQNEAQ. The CDR3 has 14 residues. DNA of the CDR3: TGTGCCAGCAGCCGAGACAGCGTTCGGGAAAAACTGTTTTTT. Its protein product is CASSRDSVREKLFF.

The genes are TRBV30 and TRBJ2-5; D may be TRBD1 (6 bases). The germline gives CDR1 GTSNPN, CDR2 SVGIG (reference sequence). V gave up 0 bases and J gave up 6 bases, with 14 bases separating them. This CDR3 region has 14 residues. The CDR3 nucleotides are TGTGCCTGGAGTGTACAGGGCAGGGGCCAGACCCAGTACTTC. Protein product: CAWSVQGRGQTQYF.

This clone came up once. The J gene is TRBJ1-6, the V gene TRBV7-9, with a tentative D call TRBD1 (6 bases). The CDR3 runs 14 residues. Germline V gene lookup returns CDR1 SEHNR and CDR2 FQNEAQ (reference sequence). Trimming shortened V by 4 bases and J by 10 bases, and 14 bases separated the two germline ends. Written as DNA, the CDR3 is TGTGCCAGCAGCTACACGGACAGAAGATCACCCCTCCACTTT. This gives the protein CASSYTDRRSPLHF. The full variable domain, completed using reference TRBV7-9 and TRBJ1-6, is DTGVSQNPRHKITKRGQNVTFRCDPISEHNRLYWYRQTLGQGPEFLTYFQNEAQLEKSRLLSDRFSAERPKGSFSTLEIQRTEQGDSAMYLCASSYTDRRSPLHFGNGTRLTVT.

The gene calls are TRBV3-1 (or the pseudogene TRBV3-2) and TRBJ2-1, with D uncertain. The CDR3 runs to 12 residues. Germline lookup yields CDR1 LGHDT and CDR2 YNNKEL (reference sequence). The V and J ends lost 4 bases and 9 bases respectively, with 10 bases between them. For the CDR3, the DNA is TGTGCCAGCAGCCTGCCAAGGAGTGAGCAGTTCTTC. It encodes CASSLPRSEQFF.

The chain combines TRBV29-1 with TRBJ2-7; a weak D match, TRBD1 (6 bases). Germline CDR1 is SQVTM and CDR2 is ANQGSEA. V lost 1 base and J 1 base, leaving 17 bases between the germline ends. This CDR3 region has 16 residues. CDR3 in DNA: TGCAGCGTTGAAGTTTGGGACAACAAATTTTCCTACGAGCAGTACTTC. The encoded protein is CSVEVWDNKFSYEQYF.

The rearrangement uses TRBV5-1 and TRBJ1-2; 7 bases are a match to TRBD1. CDR3 length equals 15 residues. Germline CDR1 reads SGHRS; CDR2 reads YFSETQ. The junction had 14 bases not matched to a gene; V was cut back by 4 bases and J by 8 bases. CDR3 DNA sequence: TGCGCCAGCAGCCCTGGGACAGCCCAAGTTGAAGGCTACACCTTC. This encodes CASSPGTAQVEGYTF.

The CDR3 sequence is CASTPVRGDTGELFF. The DNA of the CDR3 is TGTGCCAGCACTCCCGTCAGGGGCGACACCGGGGAGCTGTTTTTT. The chain combines TRBV2 with TRBJ2-2, with D perhaps matching TRBD1 (6 bases). With 7 bases removed from V and 3 bases from J, the gap between germline ends came to 15 bases. Looked up from germline, CDR1 is SNHLY and CDR2 is FYNNEI. The CDR3 totals 15 residues.

The chain has TRBV3-1 (or the pseudogene TRBV3-2) and TRBJ1-4; TRBD1 aligns across 7 bases. V lost 4 bases to trimming and J lost 7 bases; unmatched junction nucleotides: 12. There are 16 residues in the CDR3. Per germline, CDR1 LGHDT and CDR2 YNNKEL (reference sequence). The CDR3 bases are TGTGCCAGCAGCCTCTTCGACAGGGAAGGTGGTGAAAAACTGTTTTTT. As protein: CASSLFDREGGEKLFF.